One sample yielded the 17 T cell receptor beta chains listed below, sequenced in a study of blood T cells in healthy people across ages. The second PCR ran about 7 to 12 cycles with a sample-barcoded 5' primer and J-beta primers. TCRdb reprocessed the 5' RACE reads via MiXCR and lists one record per CDR3 protein. The sample holds around 1,600,000 distinct CDR3 sequences, roughly two fifths seen once. Sequencing used blood. Source of these receptors: a woman in her late teens or twenties in good health.

The V and J genes are TRBV20-1 and TRBJ2-5; the match to TRBD2 covers 7 bases. J gave up 1 base and V 6 bases, and 8 bases lay outside the gene matches. The CDR3 totals 14 residues. Germline CDR1 is DFQATT and CDR2 is SNEGSKA (reference sequence). CDR3 bases: TGCAGTGCATACTTAGCGGGCATCCAAGAGACCCAGTACTTC. Its translation: CSAYLAGIQETQYF.

The chain links TRBV27 to TRBJ2-1; 8 bases align to TRBD2. The V and J ends lost 4 bases and 10 bases, in that order; junction bases with no gene match: 6. In germline, CDR1 is MNHEY, CDR2 SMNVEV (reference sequence). There are 13 residues in the CDR3. The DNA for the CDR3 is TGTGCCAGCAGTTGGACTAGCCAGTACGAGCAGTTCTTC. This translates into CASSWTSQYEQFF.

This clonotype has a handful of counts. V and J are TRBV6-1 and TRBJ2-1; 10 bases match TRBD2. V shed 6 bases and J 7 bases; nucleotides not matched to a gene: 9. The CDR3 spans 15 residues. From germline, CDR1 is MNHNS and CDR2 SASEGT. The DNA of the CDR3 is TGTGCCAGCAGCCCCGCTAGCGGGAGTTGGAATGAGCAGTTCTTC. Amino acids: CASSPASGSWNEQFF.

The chain uses TRBV9 and TRBJ2-1; a possible D gene is TRBD2 (6 bases). The length of the CDR3 is 16 residues. Germline V gene lookup returns CDR1 SGDLS and CDR2 YYNGEE. The V gene lost 0 bases and the J gene lost 3 bases, with 13 bases spanning the gap. In nucleotides, the CDR3 is TGTGCCAGCAGCGTAGGGAGGGACCAATTCTACAATGAGCAGTTCTTC. This gives the protein CASSVGRDQFYNEQFF.

V is TRBV14 and J is TRBJ2-3; 12 bases agree with TRBD2. The J segment lost 2 bases and the V segment lost 0 bases, leaving 9 bases of the junction unmatched. CDR1 and CDR2 (germline): SGHDN, FVKESK. The CDR3 is 19 residues long. The CDR3 nucleotides read TGTGCCAGCAGCCAAGAGAACGAGGCTAGCGGGAGGGCCACAGATACGCAGTATTTT. Translating it yields CASSQENEASGRATDTQYF.

This clonotype appeared a few times. The V and J genes are TRBV12-3 or TRBV12-4 and TRBJ2-4, with D perhaps TRBD2 (5 bases). Trimming removed 3 bases at V and 8 bases at J, with 14 bases between. This CDR3 comprises 14 residues. CDR3 region: CASSLEVVVDIQYF. DNA of the CDR3: TGTGCCAGCAGTTTGGAGGTAGTCGTGGACATTCAGTACTTC.

This clonotype was counted between two and nine times. The rearrangement joins TRBV28 to TRBJ2-2, with unresolved D. The V gene's germline CDR1 is MDHEN and CDR2 SYDVKM. V lost 7 bases and J lost 3, with 9 bases in between. CDR3 size: 13 residues. CDR3 region: CASIGGYTGELFF. The DNA of the CDR3 is TGTGCCAGCATCGGCGGTTACACCGGGGAGCTGTTTTTT.

This clonotype was recorded a few times. The gene calls are TRBV6-2 or TRBV6-3 and TRBJ2-7, with D uncertain. Germline V gene lookup returns CDR1 MNHEY and CDR2 SVGEGT. This CDR3 comprises 14 residues. V lost 1 base and J lost 3, with 10 bases in between. The CDR3 loop is CASSYLRTYYEQYF. The CDR3 nucleotides are TGTGCCAGCAGTTACTTACGAACCTACTACGAGCAGTACTTC.

This clonotype has just a few counts. The chain recombines TRBV7-2 with TRBJ2-7; 7 nucleotides agree with TRBD1. Losses at the gene ends were 3 bases for V and 0 bases for J; bases not matched to a gene: 5. The CDR3 spans 15 residues. The germline gives CDR1 SGHTA, CDR2 FQGNSA. Here the CDR3 DNA reads TGTGCCAGCAGCTTTTACCACAGGGGCTCCTACGAGCAGTACTTC. This gives the protein CASSFYHRGSYEQYF. The whole variable domain, remainder taken from reference TRBV7-2 and TRBJ2-7, is GAGVSQSPSNKVTEKGKDVELRCDPISGHTALYWYRQSLGQGLEFLIYFQGNSAPDKSGLPSDRFSAERTGGSVSTLTIQRTQQEDSAVYLCASSFYHRGSYEQYFGPGTRLTVT.

The chain has TRBV7-9 and TRBJ1-2; 8 nucleotides align to TRBD1. Germline V gene lookup returns CDR1 SEHNR and CDR2 FQNEAQ (reference sequence). V trimming: 5 bases; J trimming: 2 bases; junction bases outside the gene matches: 7. There are 15 residues in the CDR3. This CDR3 reads CASSPKDRVNYGYTF. CDR3 DNA: TGTGCCAGCAGCCCAAAGGACAGGGTGAACTATGGCTACACCTTC.

This clonotype showed up just a few times. V and J are TRBV12-3 or TRBV12-4 and TRBJ2-1, with 8 bases that match TRBD2. V gave up 6 bases and J gave up 7 bases; unmatched junction bases: 5. The CDR3 sequence is 13 residues long. CDR3 bases: TGTGCCAGCAGATGGACTAGCTGGAATGAGCAGTTCTTC. This gives the protein CASRWTSWNEQFF.

The chain employs TRBV5-1 and TRBJ2-2, with a possible D match to TRBD1 (5 bases). The CDR3 consists of 15 residues. CDR1 is SGHRS, CDR2 YFSETQ, per germline. V lost 4 bases to trimming and J lost 5 bases, with 15 bases between them. The CDR3 is CASSVSTPGTGELFF. The CDR3 nucleotides are TGCGCCAGCAGCGTATCAACCCCAGGGACCGGGGAGCTGTTTTTT.

The V and J genes are TRBV9 and TRBJ2-7; 9 bases line up with TRBD1. Germline CDR1 and CDR2: SGDLS and YYNGEE. J gave up 6 bases and V 3 bases, and 10 bases lay outside the gene matches. The CDR3 has 15 residues. CDR3 in amino acids: CASSAQPGQGREQYF. The CDR3 DNA follows: TGTGCCAGCAGCGCACAGCCGGGACAGGGCCGCGAGCAGTACTTC.

The chain employs TRBV20-1 and TRBJ2-5; possibly TRBD2 for D (6 bases). The CDR3 loop spans 17 amino acids. V lost 4 bases to trimming and J lost 2 bases, with 23 bases between them. The germline gives CDR1 DFQATT, CDR2 SNEGSKA (reference sequence). CDR3 amino acids: CSATIRPPGSGQETQYF. The CDR3 nucleotides read TGCAGTGCTACCATCCGACCCCCCGGGAGCGGGCAAGAGACCCAGTACTTC.

The gene calls are TRBV20-1 and TRBJ2-3, with 7 bases aligning to TRBD1. The ends lost 0 bases at V and 4 bases at J; junction bases unmatched: 10. CDR1 is DFQATT and CDR2 is SNEGSKA in the germline V gene (reference sequence). The CDR3 totals 16 residues. CDR3 sequence: CSARDYRGPRADTQYF. CDR3 DNA: TGCAGTGCTAGAGACTACAGGGGCCCTAGGGCAGATACGCAGTATTTT.

This clonotype was seen a handful of times. The chain links TRBV25-1 to TRBJ1-1, with no clear D. Trimming left V 4 bases short and J 5 bases short, with 8 bases between. CDR3 size: 12 residues. From germline, CDR1 is MGHDK and CDR2 SYGVNS. CDR3 sequence (DNA): TGTGCCAGCAGTGGGCCGGGTACTGAAGCTTTCTTT. It translates to CASSGPGTEAFF.

There are many counts of this clonotype. The chain has TRBV9 and TRBJ1-2, with a possible D match to TRBD1 (5 bases). CDR3 length: 17 residues. Trimming removed 0 bases at V and 8 bases at J, with 23 bases between. CDR1 and CDR2 (germline): SGDLS, YYNGEE. CDR3 nucleotides: TGTGCCAGCAGCGTAGACGGGGCAGGCCACCGAGTCCACGGCTACACCTTC. This codes for CASSVDGAGHRVHGYTF.